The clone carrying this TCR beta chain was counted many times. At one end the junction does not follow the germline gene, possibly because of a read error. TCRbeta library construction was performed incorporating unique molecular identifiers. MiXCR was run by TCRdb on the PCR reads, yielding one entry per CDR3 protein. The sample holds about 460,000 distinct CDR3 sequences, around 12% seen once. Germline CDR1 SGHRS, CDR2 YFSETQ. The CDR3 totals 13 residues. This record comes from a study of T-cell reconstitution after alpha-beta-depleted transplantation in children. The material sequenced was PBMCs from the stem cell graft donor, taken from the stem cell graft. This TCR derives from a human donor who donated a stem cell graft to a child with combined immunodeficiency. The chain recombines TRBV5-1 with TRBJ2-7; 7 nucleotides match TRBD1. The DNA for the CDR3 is TGTGCCAGCAGTTTGACAGGGACCTACGAGCAGTACTTC. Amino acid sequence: CASSLTGTYEQYF.